This T cell receptor (beta chain) was sequenced for a study of glioma-infiltrating T cells. Study details: Dexamethasone exposure before glioma surgery was limited to six or fewer days.

V lost 6 bases, J lost 7 bases, and 8 bases stayed unmatched. Per the germline V gene, CDR1 is LNHDA and CDR2 is SQIVND (reference sequence). CDR3 length equals 14 residues. TCR alpha and beta CDR3 regions were amplified from RNA using iRepertoire nested multiplex PCR. TCRdb reprocessed the multiplex PCR reads with MiXCR, giving one entry per CDR3 protein. This sample has approximately 400,000 distinct CDR3 sequences, with roughly two fifths found just once. The chain employs TRBV19 and TRBJ1-5; TRBD1 matches at 8 bases. Sequencing was performed on glioma tissue, nonneoplastic brain tissue, or PBMCs (not recorded which). The source is a human donor with low-grade glioma or glioblastoma, undergoing nonglioma brain surgery, or in good health (not recorded which). In DNA form, the CDR3 reads TGTGCCAGTAGGGTCCAGGGGGCAGGCCAGCCCCAGCATTTT. Translated, it gives CASRVQGAGQPQHF.